This T cell receptor (beta chain) appears in the sequencing data of a study of T cells after yellow fever vaccination. Overall study: It was SMART-Seq v4 Ultra Low Input that prepared the fractions with low cell numbers.

Study findings and constraints: FACS-sorted repertoires could contain abundant clonotypes contaminating from the bulk population.

This clonotype was recorded at least ten times. No antigen is known for it. The junction had 3 bases not matched to a gene; V was cut back by 7 bases and J by 5 bases. This CDR3 contains 13 residues. The authors made TCR cDNA by 5'RACE template switching, adding a universal primer site and UMIs. TCRdb re-called the 5' RACE reads through MiXCR, storing one row per CDR3 protein. The sample lists about 68,000 distinct CDR3 sequences; under 8% were seen once. The TCR sequence derives from a man aged 18 to 29 who received the YFV17D yellow fever vaccine. The sample here was CD8+ T cells sorted from PBMCs, taken about 41 days after the first yellow fever vaccination. The chain combines TRBV12-3 or TRBV12-4 with TRBJ2-1, with 9 bases matching TRBD1. CDR3 nucleotide sequence: TGTGCCAGCACCGGGGACAGGGACAATGAGCAGTTCTTC. Protein sequence: CASTGDRDNEQFF.